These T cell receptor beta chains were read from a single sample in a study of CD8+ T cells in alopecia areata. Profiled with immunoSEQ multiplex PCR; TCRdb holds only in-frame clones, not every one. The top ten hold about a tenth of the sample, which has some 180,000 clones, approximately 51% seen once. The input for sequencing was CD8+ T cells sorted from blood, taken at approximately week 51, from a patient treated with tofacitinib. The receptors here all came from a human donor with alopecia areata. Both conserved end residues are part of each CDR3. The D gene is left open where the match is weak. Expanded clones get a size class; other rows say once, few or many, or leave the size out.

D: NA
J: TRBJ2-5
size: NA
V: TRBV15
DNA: TGTGCCACCAGCAGAAGGGCGGACCAAGAGACCCAGTACTTC
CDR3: CATSRRADQETQYF

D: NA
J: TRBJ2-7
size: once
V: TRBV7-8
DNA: TGTGCCAGCAGCTTAGTTTCCAGAACGGGTTACGAGCAGTACTTC
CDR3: CASSLVSRTGYEQYF

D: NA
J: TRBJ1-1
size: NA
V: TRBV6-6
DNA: TGTGCCAGCAGTACCGGGCCGGTGAACACTGAAGCTTTCTTT
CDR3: CASSTGPVNTEAFF

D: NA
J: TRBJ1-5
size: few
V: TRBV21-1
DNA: TGTGCCAGCAGCAATGGCCCAAAAAGACGGCCCTATAGCAATCAGCCCCAGCATTTT
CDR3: CASSNGPKRRPYSNQPQHF

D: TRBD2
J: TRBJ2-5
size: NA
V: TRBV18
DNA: TGTGCCAGCTCACCATTAGCGGGATACCAAGAGACCCAGTACTTC
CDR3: CASSPLAGYQETQYF

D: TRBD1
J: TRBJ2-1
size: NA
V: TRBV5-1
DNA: TGCGCCAGCACTCCATGGACAGGGCATGACAATGAGCAGTTCTTC
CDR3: CASTPWTGHDNEQFF

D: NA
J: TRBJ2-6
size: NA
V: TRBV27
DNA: TGTGCCAGCAGTTTATCACCGGGGGCTGGGGCCAACGTCCTGACTTTC
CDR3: CASSLSPGAGANVLTF

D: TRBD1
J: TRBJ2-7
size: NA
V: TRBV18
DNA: TGTGCCAGCTCCCAGACAGGGCTGGCCTACGAGCAGTACTTC
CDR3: CASSQTGLAYEQYF

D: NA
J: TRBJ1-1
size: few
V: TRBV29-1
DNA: TGCAGCGTTGAAAGAGGGCTGAACACTGAAGCTTTCTTT
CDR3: CSVERGLNTEAFF

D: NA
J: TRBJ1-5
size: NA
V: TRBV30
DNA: TGTGCCTGGAGTGGGGGTGGCAGCAATCAGCCCCAGCATTTT
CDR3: CAWSGGGSNQPQHF

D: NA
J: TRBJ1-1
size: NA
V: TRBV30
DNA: TGTGCCTGGAAACCAACGATGAACACTGAAGCTTTCTTT
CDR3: CAWKPTMNTEAFF

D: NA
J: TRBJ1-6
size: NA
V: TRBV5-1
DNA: TGCGCCAGCAGTTCACAGGACTATAATTCACCCCTCCACTTT
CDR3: CASSSQDYNSPLHF

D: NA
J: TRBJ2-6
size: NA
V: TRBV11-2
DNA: TGTGCCAGCAGCTTAAGCAGGGCCAACGTCCTGACTTTC
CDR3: CASSLSRANVLTF

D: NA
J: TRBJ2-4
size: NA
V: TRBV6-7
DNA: TGTGCCAGCAGTTGTTCCCCCTTGAACATTCAGTACTTC
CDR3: CASSCSPLNIQYF

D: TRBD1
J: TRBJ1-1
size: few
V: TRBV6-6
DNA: TGTGCCAGCAGTTCCGAGGACAGGGTCAACACTGAAGCTTTCTTT
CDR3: CASSSEDRVNTEAFF

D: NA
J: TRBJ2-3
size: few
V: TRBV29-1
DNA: TGCAGCGTTGAAAGGGGGGGTAGCACAGATACGCAGTATTTT
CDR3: CSVERGGSTDTQYF

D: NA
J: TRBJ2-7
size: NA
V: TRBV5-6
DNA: TGTGCCAGCAGCATAGGAACCCTAGGGAATTACGAGCAGTACTTC
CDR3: CASSIGTLGNYEQYF

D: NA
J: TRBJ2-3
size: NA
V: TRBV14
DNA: TGTGCCAGCAGCCAACGACTCACAGATACGCAGTATTTT
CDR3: CASSQRLTDTQYF

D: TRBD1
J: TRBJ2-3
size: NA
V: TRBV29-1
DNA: TGCAGCGTTGAGGGGGACAGTGCTAGCACAGATACGCAGTATTTT
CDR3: CSVEGDSASTDTQYF

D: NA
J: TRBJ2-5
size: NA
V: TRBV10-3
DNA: TGTGCCATCAGTGAGACAGAGCTCCAAGAGACCCAGTACTTC
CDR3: CAISETELQETQYF

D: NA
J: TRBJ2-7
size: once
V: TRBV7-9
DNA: TGTGCCGGGAGCCCAGAAGGGCGAGACGAGCAGTACTTC
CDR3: CAGSPEGRDEQYF

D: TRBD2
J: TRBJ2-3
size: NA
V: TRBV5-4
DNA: TGTGCCAGCAGCCCTAGCGGGGGGACCACAGATACGCAGTATTTT
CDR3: CASSPSGGTTDTQYF

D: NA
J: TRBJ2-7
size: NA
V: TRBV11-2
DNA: TGTGCCAGCAGCTTTGGGCCCCCCTACGAGCAGTACTTC
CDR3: CASSFGPPYEQYF

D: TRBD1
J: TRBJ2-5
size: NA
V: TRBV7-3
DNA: TGTGCCAGCAGCGTTCAGGGGGCAGCCGAGGAGACCCAGTACTTC
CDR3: CASSVQGAAEETQYF

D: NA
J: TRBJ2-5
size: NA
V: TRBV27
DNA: TGTGCCAGCAGTTTGAGCGGCCTCCAGGGAGAGACCCAGTACTTC
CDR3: CASSLSGLQGETQYF

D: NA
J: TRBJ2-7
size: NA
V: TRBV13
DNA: TGTGCCAGCAGCCCAGGGGAACACGAGCAGTACTTC
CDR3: CASSPGEHEQYF

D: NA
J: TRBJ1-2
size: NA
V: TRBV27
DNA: TGTGCCAGCAGTCCCTCCCAGGGCGGCTATGGCTACACCTTC
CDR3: CASSPSQGGYGYTF